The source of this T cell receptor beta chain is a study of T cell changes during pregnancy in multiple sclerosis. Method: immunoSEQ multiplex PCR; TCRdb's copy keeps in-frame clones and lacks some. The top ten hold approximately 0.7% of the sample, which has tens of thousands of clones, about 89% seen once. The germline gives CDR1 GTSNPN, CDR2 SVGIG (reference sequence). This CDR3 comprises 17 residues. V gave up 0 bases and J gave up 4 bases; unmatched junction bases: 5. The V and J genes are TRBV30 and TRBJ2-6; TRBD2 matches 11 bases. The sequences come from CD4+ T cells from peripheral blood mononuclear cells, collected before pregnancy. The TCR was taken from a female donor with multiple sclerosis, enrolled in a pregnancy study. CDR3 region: CAWSVSGGGLGANVLTF. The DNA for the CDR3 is TGTGCCTGGAGTGTTAGCGGGGGGGGCCTCGGGGCCAACGTCCTGACTTTC.